What follows describes a single T cell receptor (beta chain). This clonotype was counted a few times. It has no known antigen specificity. No base-level quality is on record; no much larger clone is a single base apart. This sample was taken from a study of T cell repertoires in cytomegalovirus infection (dated by TCRdb to about 2019). Context from the whole study: The HLA type of each donor mattered for the analysis, because public TCR beta signatures pointed to carriage of CMV infection along with the matching HLA type.

General study outcomes and caveats: The ex vivo response was dominated by HLA-C-restricted CMV-specific TCR beta clonotypes, which also provided the single most frequent clonotype in two of eight donors. In both this cohort and an independent cohort of 300 to 450 donors, the cumulative frequency of public TCR beta family members distinguished carriers of CMV infection plus the relevant HLA type.

Sequencer: Illumina HiSeq 1500. TCRdb reran the public reads through fastp at Q25 and MiXCR, keeping productive beta chains. Each CDR3 protein appears once, grouped with its most common genes and DNA. The sample table records 350,000 to 500,000 distinct CDR3 sequences; about a third of these occur just once. The ten largest clones represent about an eighth of the sample. The CDR3 has 15 amino acids, counting the end cysteine and phenylalanine. The read is trimmed to its CDR3 DNA, 45 bases read in frame from base 1. The germline V gene (reference sequence) supplies CDR1 DFQATT and CDR2 SNEGSKA. V loses 0 bases, J loses 0 bases, and the germline ends lie 9 bases apart.

The sequence came from a human donor in good health (CMV status not recorded). Some clones in this sample may be carry-over from other donors' samples. Sequenced input: PBMCs. The receptor chain draws on TRBV20-1 and TRBJ1-5; no D gene is confidently identified. The CDR3 has the sequence CSARDPWYSNQPQHF. The nucleotide sequence reads TGCAGTGCTAGAGATCCCTGGTATAGCAATCAGCCCCAGCATTTT.